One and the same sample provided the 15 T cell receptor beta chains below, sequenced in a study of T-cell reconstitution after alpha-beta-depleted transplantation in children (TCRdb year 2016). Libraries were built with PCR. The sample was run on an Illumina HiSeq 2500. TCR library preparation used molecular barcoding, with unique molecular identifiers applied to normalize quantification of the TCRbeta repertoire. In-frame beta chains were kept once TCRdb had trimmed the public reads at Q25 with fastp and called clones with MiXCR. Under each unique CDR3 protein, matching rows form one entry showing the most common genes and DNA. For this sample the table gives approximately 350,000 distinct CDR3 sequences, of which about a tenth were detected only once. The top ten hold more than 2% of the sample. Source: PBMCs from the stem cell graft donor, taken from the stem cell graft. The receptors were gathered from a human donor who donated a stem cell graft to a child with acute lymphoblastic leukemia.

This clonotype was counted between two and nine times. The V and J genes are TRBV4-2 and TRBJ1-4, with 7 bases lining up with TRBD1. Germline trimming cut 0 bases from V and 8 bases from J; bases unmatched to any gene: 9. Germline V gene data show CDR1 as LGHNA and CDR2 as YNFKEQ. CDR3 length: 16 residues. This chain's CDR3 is CASSQDVQGDAEKLFF. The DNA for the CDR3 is TGTGCCAGCAGCCAAGATGTTCAGGGGGATGCGGAAAAACTGTTTTTT.

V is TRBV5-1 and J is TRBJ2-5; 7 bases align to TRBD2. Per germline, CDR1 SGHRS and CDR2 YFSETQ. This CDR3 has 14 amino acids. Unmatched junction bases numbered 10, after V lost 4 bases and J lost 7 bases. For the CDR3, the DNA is TGCGCCAGCAGCCAAACTTCGGGGGAGGGGACCCAGTACTTC. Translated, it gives CASSQTSGEGTQYF.

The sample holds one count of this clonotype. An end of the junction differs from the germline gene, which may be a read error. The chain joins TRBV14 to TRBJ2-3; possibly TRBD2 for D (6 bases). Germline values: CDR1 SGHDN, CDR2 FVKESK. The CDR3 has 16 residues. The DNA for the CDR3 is TGTGCCAGCAGCCAAGGGCGGGGATCTAGCACAGATATGCAGTATTTT. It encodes CASSQGRGSSTDMQYF.

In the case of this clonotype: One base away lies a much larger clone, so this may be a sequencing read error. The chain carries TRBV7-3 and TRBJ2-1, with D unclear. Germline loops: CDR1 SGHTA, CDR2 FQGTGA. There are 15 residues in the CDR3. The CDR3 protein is CASSLTPNPYTEQFF. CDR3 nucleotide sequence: TGTGCCAGCAGCTTGACCCCAAACCCCTACACTGAGCAGTTCTTC.

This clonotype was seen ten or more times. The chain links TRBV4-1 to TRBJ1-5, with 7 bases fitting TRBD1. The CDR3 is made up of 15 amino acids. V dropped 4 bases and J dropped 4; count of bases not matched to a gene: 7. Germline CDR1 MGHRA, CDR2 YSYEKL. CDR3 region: CASSLRQGGNQPQHF. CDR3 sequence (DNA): TGCGCCAGCAGCCTGCGACAGGGAGGGAATCAGCCCCAGCATTTT.

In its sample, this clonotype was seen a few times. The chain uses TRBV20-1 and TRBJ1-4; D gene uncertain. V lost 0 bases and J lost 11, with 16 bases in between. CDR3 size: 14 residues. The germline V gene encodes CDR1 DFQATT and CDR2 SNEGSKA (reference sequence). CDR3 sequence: CSARDYGATDKLFF. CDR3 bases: TGCAGTGCTAGAGATTATGGTGCTACAGACAAACTGTTTTTT.

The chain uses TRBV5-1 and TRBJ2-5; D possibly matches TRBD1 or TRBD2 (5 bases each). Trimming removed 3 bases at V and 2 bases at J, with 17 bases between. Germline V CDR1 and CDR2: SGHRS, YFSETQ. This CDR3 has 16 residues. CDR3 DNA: TGCGCCAGCAGCTCTGGGGCTTTTGGCGGGCAAGAGACCCAGTACTTC. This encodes CASSSGAFGGQETQYF.

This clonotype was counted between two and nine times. This CDR3 reads CSAREVGRGTDTQYF. CDR3 nucleotide sequence: TGCAGTGCTAGAGAAGTGGGCCGCGGCACAGATACGCAGTATTTT. The chain combines TRBV20-1 with TRBJ2-3; D gene uncertain. The CDR3 has 15 residues. Trimming took off 0 bases at V and 1 base at J, with 11 bases between the two ends. Germline V gene lookup returns CDR1 DFQATT and CDR2 SNEGSKA (reference sequence).

The CDR3: CASSIRQDGNEKLFF. The CDR3, as DNA: TGTGCCAGTAGTATACGGCAGGACGGGAATGAAAAACTGTTTTTT. The chain combines TRBV19 with TRBJ1-4; D is ambiguous. Germline CDR1 is LNHDA and CDR2 is SQIVND (reference sequence). The CDR3 runs to 15 residues. Deletions cut 2 bases from V and 5 bases from J, with 12 bases between. Full variable domain (remainder filled in from reference TRBV19 and TRBJ1-4): DGGITQSPKYLFRKEGQNVTLSCEQNLNHDAMYWYRQDPGQGLRLIYYSQIVNDFQKGDIAEGYSVSREKKESFPLTVTSAQKNPTAFYLCASSIRQDGNEKLFFGSGTQLSVL.

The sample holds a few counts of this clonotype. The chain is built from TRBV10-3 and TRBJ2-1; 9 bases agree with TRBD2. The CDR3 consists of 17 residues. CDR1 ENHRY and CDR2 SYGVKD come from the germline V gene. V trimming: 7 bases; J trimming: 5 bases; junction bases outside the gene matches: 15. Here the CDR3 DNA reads TGTGCCATCAAGGGAGCGGGAGGCCCGGGGGGTAACAATGAGCAGTTCTTC. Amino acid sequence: CAIKGAGGPGGNNEQFF.

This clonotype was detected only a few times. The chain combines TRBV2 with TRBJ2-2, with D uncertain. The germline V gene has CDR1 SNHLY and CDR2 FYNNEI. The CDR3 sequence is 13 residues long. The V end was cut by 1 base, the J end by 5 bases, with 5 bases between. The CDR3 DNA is TGTGCCAGCAGTGAAGTGGAGACCGGGGAGCTGTTTTTT. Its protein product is CASSEVETGELFF.

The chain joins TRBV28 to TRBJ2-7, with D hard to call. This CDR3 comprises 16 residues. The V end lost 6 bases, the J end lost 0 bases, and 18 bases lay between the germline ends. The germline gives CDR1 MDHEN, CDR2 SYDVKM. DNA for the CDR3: TGTGCCAGCAGCGCAACAGCAGAATTCTTCTCCTACGAGCAGTACTTC. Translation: CASSATAEFFSYEQYF.

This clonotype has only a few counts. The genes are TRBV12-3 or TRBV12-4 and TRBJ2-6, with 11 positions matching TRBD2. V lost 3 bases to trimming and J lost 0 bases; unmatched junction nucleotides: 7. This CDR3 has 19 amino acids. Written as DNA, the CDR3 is TGTGCCAGCAGTTTTCCCGGACTAGCGGGTTCCTCTGGGGCCAACGTCCTGACTTTC. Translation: CASSFPGLAGSSGANVLTF.

In DNA form, the CDR3 reads TGTGCTAGTGGTTTGCCCCTGGACACGATCTCCTACGAGCAGTACTTC. This encodes CASGLPLDTISYEQYF. The gene calls are TRBV12-5 and TRBJ2-7; a weak D match, TRBD1 (5 bases). There are 16 residues in the CDR3. Trimming left V 2 bases short and J 0 bases short, with 14 bases between. Germline V gene sequence: CDR1 LGHNT, CDR2 FRNRAP.

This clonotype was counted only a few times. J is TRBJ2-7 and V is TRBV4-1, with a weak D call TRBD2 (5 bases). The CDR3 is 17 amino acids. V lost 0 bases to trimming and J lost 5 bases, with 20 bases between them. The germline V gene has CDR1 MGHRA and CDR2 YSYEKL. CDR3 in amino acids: CASSQDPGGPPVDEQYF. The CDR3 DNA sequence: TGCGCCAGCAGCCAAGATCCGGGCGGGCCCCCTGTAGACGAGCAGTACTTC.